This T cell receptor beta chain was found in a study of T cell responses to AZD1222 COVID-19 vaccine. Overall study results and limits: Nearly half of spike-specific TCRs reportedly go after variant regions that carry no mutations. Vaccine-associated CD4 TCRs ranged over spike, dominating at 160-218 and 743-854. A rise in Spike-specific TCR breadth and depth followed two AZD1222 doses. Donors were largely white British and mainly female; clonal diversity was possibly underestimated.

This table comes from immunoSEQ multiplex PCR, and its TCRdb copy is limited to in-frame clones, with some not included. The sample includes about 76,000 clones, approximately 80% of them seen just once. This clone is classed as medium-sized. What it binds is not known. The same CDR3 arises from other DNA sequences in this sample as well. Germline V gives CDR1 SEHNR, CDR2 FQNEAQ (reference sequence). The CDR3 has 12 residues. The V end was cut by 2 bases, the J end by 4 bases, with 2 bases between. The input for sequencing was peripheral blood, taken 28 days after the second dose of the MenACWY control vaccine. This rearrangement joins TRBV7-9 to TRBJ2-2; D gene uncertain. The sequence derives from an adult who received the MenACWY meningococcal vaccine as a control. The CDR3 DNA sequence: TGTGCCAGCAGCTTATCCACCGGGGAGCTGTTTTTT. It is translated as CASSLSTGELFF.